The clone carrying this TCR beta chain was detected a few times. Its antigen remains unidentified. The data originate from a study of cytomegalovirus exposure and HLA in healthy donors. In the PCR, 60 Vbeta and 13 Jbeta primers were used. Clones were sequenced by immunoSEQ multiplex PCR, and TCRdb holds only the in-frame ones, with some missing. The data show around 160,000 clones, roughly 80% seen once. Findings and limits, study-wide: The authors later linked a missense DCLRE1C variant to TCR beta V- and J-gene trimming.

The sequencing input was PBMCs. The sequence was collected from a male donor in good health and CMV-seropositive.

The CDR3 DNA sequence: TGTGCCAGCAGATCTTTCGGGGGGCAAAGAGAAAAACTGTTTTTT. Translated, it gives CASRSFGGQREKLFF. The chain has TRBV6-5 and TRBJ1-4; D is perhaps TRBD1 (6 bases). Germline V gene data show CDR1 as MNHEY and CDR2 as SVGAGI. This CDR3 region has 15 residues. V lost 6 bases and J 8 bases, leaving 19 bases between the germline ends.